Below, 23 T cell receptor beta chains from the same sample are listed, as sequenced in a study of T cells after yellow fever vaccination. Via MiXCR, TCRdb re-called the 5' RACE reads, giving one row per CDR3 protein. The sample lists approximately 180,000 distinct CDR3 sequences, roughly 6.2% seen once, with about 2.7% in the top ten. This sample comprised CD4+ T cells sorted from PBMCs, obtained on the day of the first yellow fever vaccination. Every receptor here comes from a man between 18 and 35 years old who received the YFV17D yellow fever vaccine.

This clonotype was seen repeatedly, ten times or more. The CDR3 region is CASSQDQLATEAFF. CDR3 nucleotide sequence: TGTGCCAGCAGCCAAGATCAACTGGCAACTGAAGCTTTCTTT. The chain couples TRBV3-1 to TRBJ1-1; D not resolved. Germline V gene lookup returns CDR1 LGHDT and CDR2 YNNKEL (reference sequence). V shed 0 bases and J shed 5 bases, with 10 bases lying between them. This CDR3 spans 14 amino acids.

This clonotype turned up a few times. The chain joins TRBV12-3 or TRBV12-4 to TRBJ1-5, with 7 bases that match TRBD1. V was pared by 3 bases and J by 9 bases, with 5 bases of the junction left unmatched. This CDR3 is built from 13 residues. The CDR3 bases are TGTGCCAGCAGTTTGACAGGGTCTACGCCCCAGCATTTT. Residues: CASSLTGSTPQHF.

The chain is built from TRBV6-5 and TRBJ1-4, with TRBD1 identical over 11 bases. CDR1 is MNHEY and CDR2 is SVGAGI in the germline V gene. J lost 11 bases, V lost 5 bases, and 10 bases had no gene match. CDR3 length equals 15 residues. The CDR3 sequence is CASSRSGTGGRKLFF. CDR3 sequence (DNA): TGTGCCAGCAGTCGCTCCGGGACAGGGGGTCGGAAACTGTTTTTT.

The genes are TRBV9 and TRBJ2-1; 12 positions match TRBD2. The length of the CDR3 is 16 residues. Trimming cost V 0 bases and J 9 bases; bases outside gene matches: 7. CDR1 is SGDLS and CDR2 is YYNGEE in the germline V gene. DNA for the CDR3: TGTGCCAGCAGCGTAGGAGGGCTAGCGGGGGGGACTGAGCAGTTCTTC. Its protein product is CASSVGGLAGGTEQFF.

This clonotype has ten or more counts. The genes are TRBV20-1 and TRBJ2-1, with no clear D. V lost 5 bases and J 6 bases, leaving 8 bases between the germline ends. The germline CDR1 and CDR2 sequences are DFQATT and SNEGSKA (reference sequence). The CDR3 runs to 11 residues. CDR3 in DNA: TGCAGTGCTTACCAAGGCAATGAGCAGTTCTTC. This encodes CSAYQGNEQFF.

This clonotype was observed a handful of times. V usage is TRBV29-1 and J usage is TRBJ1-2; no reliable D call. Germline assignment: CDR1 SQVTM and CDR2 ANQGSEA. Trimming cost V 0 bases and J 0 bases, with 11 bases left between them. This CDR3 is built from 15 residues. The CDR3 loop is CSVEDRRHSNYGYTF. Here the CDR3 DNA reads TGCAGCGTTGAAGATCGTCGGCATTCTAACTATGGCTACACCTTC.

This clonotype has a count of ten or more. This sequence joins TRBV10-3 and TRBJ1-4; D is uncertain. V was cut by 9 bases and J by 0 bases, with 5 bases left in between. CDR1 and CDR2 (germline): ENHRY, SYGVKD. This CDR3 contains 12 residues. CDR3 DNA: TGTGCCATAGGATCAACTAATGAAAAACTGTTTTTT. It specifies CAIGSTNEKLFF.

J is TRBJ2-2 and V is TRBV7-9; D might be TRBD1 (6 bases). CDR3 length: 14 amino acids. The germline gives CDR1 SEHNR, CDR2 FQNEAQ (reference sequence). Deletions cut 4 bases from V and 7 bases from J, with 13 bases between. The CDR3 spells CASSSRRGFGELFF. CDR3 sequence (DNA): TGTGCCAGCAGCTCCAGAAGGGGGTTCGGGGAGCTGTTTTTT.

The chain joins TRBV7-2 to TRBJ2-3, with unresolved D. The CDR3 covers 15 residues. V lost 0 bases, J lost 4 bases, and 11 bases lay in between. Germline V gene data show CDR1 as SGHTA and CDR2 as FQGNSA. CDR3 in amino acids: CASSLARLSSDTQYF. The CDR3 nucleotides are TGTGCCAGCAGCTTAGCGCGGCTATCCTCAGATACGCAGTATTTT.

This clonotype was counted ten times or more. The J gene is TRBJ2-3, the V gene TRBV6-2 or TRBV6-3; 7 bases are a match to TRBD2. The junction had 16 bases not matched to a gene; V was cut back by 6 bases and J by 4 bases. Germline loops: CDR1 MNHEY, CDR2 SVGEGT. CDR3 size: 17 residues. This CDR3 reads CASRTERDYLRADTQYF. The CDR3 bases are TGTGCCAGCAGGACGGAACGGGACTACCTCCGGGCAGATACGCAGTATTTT.

The chain uses TRBV20-1 and TRBJ1-1; 7 bases fit TRBD1. V trimming: 4 bases; J trimming: 0 bases; junction bases outside the gene matches: 8. There are 15 residues in the CDR3. The germline gives CDR1 DFQATT, CDR2 SNEGSKA (reference sequence). In nucleotides, the CDR3 is TGCAGTGCTACAGAAACAGGGGCGGTGAACACTGAAGCTTTCTTT. It codes for CSATETGAVNTEAFF.

The table lists this clonotype with a few counts. The V gene is TRBV6-5, the J gene TRBJ2-7, with 9 bases identical to TRBD2. J gave up 2 bases and V 2 bases, and 7 bases lay outside the gene matches. This CDR3 contains 16 residues. Germline V gene sequence: CDR1 MNHEY, CDR2 SVGAGI. CDR3 DNA sequence: TGTGCCAGCAGTTACGGAGCGGGGGGCTTGGCCTACGAGCAGTACTTC. This translates into CASSYGAGGLAYEQYF.

This clonotype occurred many times. This chain connects TRBV6-5 to TRBJ2-2; no clear D gene. V was cut by 5 bases and J by 4 bases, with 20 bases left in between. The CDR3 is 17 amino acids. Germline V gives CDR1 MNHEY, CDR2 SVGAGI. CDR3 sequence reads: CASSTPPYSAGTGELFF. Written as DNA, the CDR3 is TGTGCCAGCAGTACCCCTCCCTATTCGGCCGGCACCGGGGAGCTGTTTTTT.

This clonotype was counted many times. V usage is TRBV9 and J usage is TRBJ2-1; possible D gene TRBD2, 5 bases. V was pared by 0 bases and J by 0 bases, with 7 bases between. Germline CDR1 reads SGDLS; CDR2 reads YYNGEE. CDR3 size: 15 residues. DNA of the CDR3: TGTGCCAGCAGCGTAGGGAGGAGCTCCTACAATGAGCAGTTCTTC. Its translation is CASSVGRSSYNEQFF.

This clonotype was detected many times. The V and J genes are TRBV5-1 and TRBJ2-1; D is unclear. V was pared by 7 bases and J by 8 bases, with 16 bases between. This CDR3 comprises 13 residues. Germline V lookup: CDR1 SGHRS, CDR2 YFSETQ. CDR3 protein: CASYRTSPYEQFF. CDR3 nucleotides: TGCGCCAGCTACCGGACCTCTCCATATGAGCAGTTCTTC.

The rearrangement links TRBV3-1 to TRBJ2-3; 9 bases map to TRBD1. The CDR3 loop spans 14 amino acids. Germline-derived CDR1 and CDR2 are LGHDT and YNNKEL (reference sequence). The V gene end was trimmed by 0 bases and the J gene end by 10 bases; junction bases not matched to a gene: 5. The CDR3 spells CASSQDSTGGAQYF. In nucleotides, the CDR3 is TGTGCCAGCAGCCAAGATTCCACAGGGGGCGCGCAGTATTTT.

This sequence joins TRBV11-3 and TRBJ1-2, with D tentatively TRBD1 (5 bases). The CDR3 covers 12 residues. The germline CDR1 and CDR2 sequences are SGHNT and YENEEA. V lost 5 bases and J 8 bases, leaving 12 bases between the germline ends. CDR3 sequence: CASSRDGEGYTF. DNA of the CDR3: TGTGCCAGCAGCCGGGACGGGGAGGGCTACACCTTC.

The sample holds many counts of this clonotype. The chain couples TRBV10-3 to TRBJ2-7, with unresolved D. The CDR3 is made up of 14 amino acids. The V end was cut by 4 bases, the J end by 3 bases, with 13 bases between. Germline-derived CDR1 and CDR2 are ENHRY and SYGVKD. For the CDR3, the DNA is TGTGCCATCAGTGCCGGACGGCTAAACTACGAGCAGTACTTC. Translated, it gives CAISAGRLNYEQYF.

The rearrangement joins TRBV9 to TRBJ2-6, with a possible D match to TRBD2 (6 bases). The CDR3 is made up of 18 amino acids. The germline V and J ends were trimmed by 4 bases and 0 bases, with 17 bases remaining between them. Germline V gives CDR1 SGDLS, CDR2 YYNGEE. The CDR3 reads CASSFSGRRVSGANVLTF. The CDR3 DNA is TGTGCCAGCAGCTTTTCGGGACGGAGGGTCTCTGGGGCCAACGTCCTGACTTTC.

This clonotype was picked up a small number of times. The V call is TRBV6-1, the J call TRBJ2-3; possibly TRBD2 for D (5 bases). The CDR3 has 14 amino acids. Germline CDR1 and CDR2: MNHNS and SASEGT. V lost 5 bases to trimming and J lost 0 bases, with 9 bases between them. As DNA, the CDR3 is TGTGCCAGCAGTACCCCGGGAAGCACAGATACGCAGTATTTT. Amino acid sequence: CASSTPGSTDTQYF.

This clonotype was counted at least ten times. The CDR3 here is CASSRDRGSAEAFF. DNA of the CDR3: TGCGCCAGCAGCCGAGACAGGGGATCGGCTGAAGCTTTCTTT. The gene calls are TRBV4-1 and TRBJ1-1, with 8 bases fitting TRBD1. Germline V gene sequence: CDR1 MGHRA, CDR2 YSYEKL. The trim removed 4 bases at V and 6 bases at J, leaving 7 bases unmatched. The CDR3 covers 14 residues.

The rearrangement links TRBV7-2 to TRBJ2-1, with D perhaps matching TRBD2 (6 bases). Trimming removed 7 bases at V and 12 bases at J, with 19 bases between. Germline CDR1 reads SGHTA; CDR2 reads FQGNSA. The CDR3 totals 13 residues. CDR3 nucleotides: TGTGCCAGCAATTCCCGGGCGGGGCGGGGGCAGTTCTTC. Its translation is CASNSRAGRGQFF.

This clonotype has ten or more counts. This chain links TRBV7-3 with TRBJ2-1, with D perhaps being TRBD1 or TRBD2 (6 bases each). The V end lost 1 base, the J end lost 6 bases, and 13 bases lay between the germline ends. The CDR3 sequence is 15 residues long. Germline V gene sequence: CDR1 SGHTA, CDR2 FQGTGA. In DNA, the CDR3 is TGTGCCAGCAGCTTAAGGGTGGGGGGCGTCAATGAGCAGTTCTTC. Its translation: CASSLRVGGVNEQFF.